The 32 T cell receptor beta chains below all came from one sample that was sequenced in a study of T cells in Graves' hyperthyroidism and ophthalmopathy. Researchers amplified the TCR beta CDR3 regions from RNA transcripts. HTBI primers were employed in a first-round RT-PCR of the TCR CDR3. Via MiXCR, TCRdb re-called the multiplex PCR reads, giving one row per CDR3 protein. The sample lists hundreds of thousands of distinct CDR3 sequences; roughly 37% were seen once. The sequencing input was blood. The receptors originated from a man between 18 and 35 years old with Graves' hyperthyroidism.

This chain links TRBV7-9 with TRBJ2-5, with TRBD2 as a possible D gene (6 bases). The CDR3 spans 17 residues. The V end lost 4 bases, the J end lost 4 bases, and 22 bases lay between the germline ends. From germline, CDR1 is SEHNR and CDR2 FQNEAQ (reference sequence). CDR3 sequence (DNA): TGTGCCAGCAGCTCCGGGGAGATGCGGGATTTGGGAGAGACCCAGTACTTC. Its translation: CASSSGEMRDLGETQYF.

To note about this clonotype: This may arise from a read error, as a much more abundant clone is one base away. The CDR3 reads CAGTGPGELFF. The CDR3 DNA is TGTGCCGGCACAGGACCCGGGGAGCTGTTTTTT. J is TRBJ2-2 and V is TRBV25-1, with D tentatively TRBD1 (5 bases). The V gene's germline CDR1 is MGHDK and CDR2 SYGVNS. The CDR3 has 11 residues. V lost 11 bases and J lost 6, with 10 bases in between.

This clonotype came up a few times. The chain is built from TRBV7-8 and TRBJ2-7; 7 bases line up with TRBD1. This CDR3 spans 15 amino acids. V was pared by 5 bases and J by 3 bases, with 10 bases of the junction left unmatched. Germline values: CDR1 SGHVS, CDR2 FQNEAQ. CDR3 protein: CASSVDDRALYEQYF. CDR3 sequence (DNA): TGTGCCAGCAGCGTTGATGACAGGGCTCTCTACGAGCAGTACTTC.

The chain combines TRBV20-1 with TRBJ2-5, with TRBD1 identical over 10 bases. The CDR3 is made up of 15 amino acids. CDR1 DFQATT and CDR2 SNEGSKA come from the germline V gene (reference sequence). V dropped 4 bases and J dropped 5; count of bases not matched to a gene: 10. The CDR3 is CSAIHGTGAGETQYF. CDR3 coding DNA: TGCAGTGCTATCCACGGGACAGGGGCTGGGGAGACCCAGTACTTC.

This clonotype appeared many times. J is TRBJ2-5 and V is TRBV15; no reliable D call. V dropped 2 bases and J dropped 5 bases, with 12 bases sitting between them. The germline CDR1 and CDR2 sequences are LNHNV and YYDKDF (reference sequence). CDR3 length equals 14 residues. The CDR3 DNA reads TGTGCCACCAGCAGACTTTTGGAACGGGAGACCCAGTACTTC. Encoded protein: CATSRLLERETQYF.

This clonotype was seen many times. The rearrangement joins TRBV7-9 to TRBJ2-5; the D gene is possibly TRBD1 (6 bases). CDR1 and CDR2 (germline): SEHNR, FQNEAQ (reference sequence). CDR3 length equals 14 residues. The germline V and J ends were trimmed by 1 base and 7 bases, with 13 bases remaining between them. In nucleotides, the CDR3 is TGTGCCAGCAGCTTAGAGGGGGATTTGGTGACCCAGTACTTC. Residues: CASSLEGDLVTQYF.

The table lists this clonotype with many counts. V usage is TRBV7-9 and J usage is TRBJ2-7; D is possibly TRBD2 (5 bases). CDR3 length: 12 amino acids. The V and J ends lost 1 base and 11 bases respectively, with 12 bases between them. From germline, CDR1 is SEHNR and CDR2 FQNEAQ (reference sequence). CDR3 residues: CASSLGGLGEYF. Here the CDR3 DNA reads TGTGCCAGCAGCTTAGGAGGTCTCGGGGAGTACTTC.

The V gene is TRBV13, the J gene TRBJ2-7; 8 bases line up with TRBD1. Germline CDR1 reads PRHDT; CDR2 reads FYEKMQ (reference sequence). The CDR3 is 14 amino acids. With V trimmed by 4 bases and J by 6 bases, 8 bases remained unmatched. The CDR3 nucleotides read TGTGCCAGCAGCTCCCGACAGGGGTCCGGCGAGCAGTACTTC. It translates to CASSSRQGSGEQYF.

In its sample, this clonotype was seen many times. The chain has TRBV12-3 or TRBV12-4 and TRBJ1-2, with a weak D call TRBD1 (6 bases). The ends were cut back, 6 bases at V and 7 bases at J, with 15 bases in the middle. There are 13 residues in the CDR3. CDR3 in amino acids: CASSLDSRAGYTF. The CDR3 DNA reads TGTGCCAGCAGCTTGGACAGTCGGGCTGGCTACACCTTC.

This clonotype was recorded at least ten times. The chain carries TRBV7-9 and TRBJ1-4; 9 nucleotides line up with TRBD1. Germline lookup yields CDR1 SEHNR and CDR2 FQNEAQ (reference sequence). The CDR3 sequence is 14 residues long. The junction had 1 base not matched to a gene; V was cut back by 3 bases and J by 5 bases. CDR3 loop: CASSFGTGNEKLFF. The CDR3 bases are TGTGCCAGCAGCTTCGGGACAGGGAATGAAAAACTGTTTTTT.

V usage is TRBV11-1 and J usage is TRBJ2-5, with D maybe TRBD2 (6 bases). Germline V gene sequence: CDR1 SGHAT, CDR2 FQDESV (reference sequence). The CDR3 has 15 residues. Trimming removed 5 bases at V and 5 bases at J, with 18 bases between. DNA for the CDR3: TGTGCCAGCAGCCCAGGCGGGACGTCCATGGAGACCCAGTACTTC. It translates to CASSPGGTSMETQYF.

The chain employs TRBV20-1 and TRBJ2-7; 11 bases agree with TRBD2. This CDR3 region has 14 residues. Losses at the gene ends were 5 bases for V and 4 bases for J; bases not matched to a gene: 7. From germline, CDR1 is DFQATT and CDR2 SNEGSKA (reference sequence). Written as DNA, the CDR3 is TGCAGTGCTTCTGGGACTAGCGGAGCGTACGAGCAGTACTTC. Its translation: CSASGTSGAYEQYF.

V and J are TRBV6-6 and TRBJ1-1; maybe TRBD1 (6 bases). CDR3 size: 14 residues. Trimming took 8 bases from V and 1 from J, leaving 14 bases between them. Per the germline V gene, CDR1 is MNHNY and CDR2 is SVGAGI (reference sequence). The CDR3 DNA sequence: TGTGCCAGCCATACAGGGACCAGGAACACTGAAGCTTTCTTT. It specifies CASHTGTRNTEAFF.

This clonotype was found a few times. The CDR3 sequence: CASSILGANTEAFF. For the CDR3, the DNA is TGTGCCAGTAGTATTTTGGGGGCCAACACTGAAGCTTTCTTT. The V gene is TRBV19, the J gene TRBJ1-1, with TRBD1 as a possible D gene (6 bases). V was trimmed by 3 bases and J by 2 bases, leaving 10 bases between them. Germline V CDR1 and CDR2: LNHDA, SQIVND (reference sequence). This CDR3 spans 14 amino acids. Looking up the rest from reference TRBV19 and TRBJ1-1 gives the full variable domain: DGGITQSPKYLFRKEGQNVTLSCEQNLNHDAMYWYRQDPGQGLRLIYYSQIVNDFQKGDIAEGYSVSREKKESFPLTVTSAQKNPTAFYLCASSILGANTEAFFGQGTRLTVV.

In its sample, this clonotype was seen many times. This chain uses TRBV29-1 with TRBJ2-7; possible D gene TRBD2, 6 bases. V dropped 6 bases and J dropped 0 bases, with 15 bases sitting between them. Looked up from germline, CDR1 is SQVTM and CDR2 is ANQGSEA. The CDR3 is 14 residues long. The CDR3 is CSVAEGLFSYEQYF. CDR3 DNA: TGCAGCGTCGCCGAGGGACTCTTCTCCTACGAGCAGTACTTC.

This sequence joins TRBV6-6 and TRBJ2-2; D may match TRBD1 or TRBD2 (5 bases each). The CDR3 sequence is 16 residues long. V lost 8 bases to trimming and J lost 4 bases, with 20 bases between them. CDR1 is MNHNY and CDR2 is SVGAGI in the germline V gene (reference sequence). The CDR3 is CASRAGAGALTGELFF. The CDR3 region has the DNA TGTGCCAGCCGTGCCGGGGCAGGAGCCCTCACCGGGGAGCTGTTTTTT.

The chain combines TRBV2 with TRBJ1-1; 8 bases align to TRBD1. Germline loops: CDR1 SNHLY, CDR2 FYNNEI. There are 15 residues in the CDR3. Trimming at V came to 8 bases and at J to 1 base, leaving 9 bases not matched to a gene. CDR3: CASEYWTGRNTEAFF. CDR3 bases: TGTGCCAGCGAGTACTGGACAGGGAGGAACACTGAAGCTTTCTTT.

V gene TRBV19 combines with J gene TRBJ2-2; D possibly matches TRBD1 or TRBD2 (5 bases each). Looked up from germline, CDR1 is LNHDA and CDR2 is SQIVND (reference sequence). V was shortened by 6 bases and J by 8 bases, with 10 bases between the two germline ends. This CDR3 has 12 amino acids. The CDR3: CASSRWGGELFF. The CDR3 region has the DNA TGTGCCAGTAGCCGCTGGGGGGGGGAGCTGTTTTTT.

This clonotype was seen more than once but under ten times. V is TRBV9 and J is TRBJ2-7; TRBD1 matches at 9 bases. Germline CDR1 SGDLS, CDR2 YYNGEE. This CDR3 has 13 amino acids. With 4 bases clipped from V and 6 bases from J, the junction kept 5 bases outside the gene matches. CDR3: CASSTGTGSEQYF. For the CDR3, the DNA is TGTGCCAGCAGCACCGGGACAGGGTCCGAGCAGTACTTC. Full variable domain (missing parts from reference TRBV9 and TRBJ2-7): DSGVTQTPKHLITATGQRVTLRCSPRSGDLSVYWYQQSLDQGLQFLIQYYNGEERAKGNILERFSAQQFPDLHSELNLSSLELGDSALYFCASSTGTGSEQYFGPGTRLTVT.

The J gene is TRBJ1-4, the V gene TRBV19; D possibly corresponds to TRBD1 (5 bases). The V gene lost 6 bases and the J gene lost 8 bases, with 13 bases spanning the gap. Germline loops: CDR1 LNHDA, CDR2 SQIVND (reference sequence). The CDR3 length is 13 residues. The CDR3: CASSGHQREKLFF. The CDR3 coding sequence is TGTGCCAGTAGCGGACACCAGAGGGAAAAACTGTTTTTT.

This chain links TRBV4-2 with TRBJ1-3; D gene uncertain. V dropped 2 bases and J dropped 0 bases, with 11 bases sitting between them. Germline values: CDR1 LGHNA, CDR2 YNFKEQ. The CDR3 consists of 16 residues. The CDR3 reads CASSQRSGSSGNTIYF. The DNA of the CDR3 is TGTGCCAGCAGCCAAAGATCGGGTAGCTCTGGAAACACCATATATTTT.

This clonotype was recorded a few times. The gene calls are TRBV7-9 and TRBJ1-1; no definite D call. The CDR3 runs to 13 residues. Between the trimmed V and J ends, which lost 5 bases and 7 bases, there was a span of 14 bases. Per germline, CDR1 SEHNR and CDR2 FQNEAQ (reference sequence). CDR3 sequence (DNA): TGTGCCAGCAGCCGCCTGCCAGGACTTGAAGCTTTCTTT. Translation: CASSRLPGLEAFF. The variable domain in full, completed from reference TRBV7-9 and TRBJ1-1, reads DTGVSQNPRHKITKRGQNVTFRCDPISEHNRLYWYRQTLGQGPEFLTYFQNEAQLEKSRLLSDRFSAERPKGSFSTLEIQRTEQGDSAMYLCASSRLPGLEAFFGQGTRLTVV.

As for this clonotype: The junction departs from germline at one end; a sequencing error may be responsible. V usage is TRBV20-1 and J usage is TRBJ2-2; D possibly corresponds to TRBD1 (7 bases). Germline V CDR1 and CDR2: DFQATT, SNEGSKA (reference sequence). The CDR3 runs 15 residues. CDR3: CSARDREARTGELFF. The DNA of the CDR3 is TGCAGTGCGAGAGACAGGGAGGCGAGAACCGGGGAGCTGTTTTTT.

The chain employs TRBV7-3 and TRBJ2-5; the match to TRBD1 covers 11 bases. Germline CDR1 is SGHTA and CDR2 is FQGTGA. The CDR3 runs to 17 residues. The V and J ends lost 11 bases and 5 bases, in that order; junction bases with no gene match: 19. The CDR3 here is CASFIRDRGMQEETQYF. As DNA, the CDR3 is TGTGCCTCTTTTATCCGGGACAGGGGGATGCAGGAGGAGACCCAGTACTTC.

J is TRBJ1-1 and V is TRBV29-1, with D possibly matching TRBD1 (6 bases). V was cut by 6 bases and J by 1 base, with 15 bases left in between. Germline V gives CDR1 SQVTM, CDR2 ANQGSEA. The CDR3 runs 14 residues. The CDR3 nucleotides are TGCAGCGTAGATTCCGGGACACCGAACACTGAAGCTTTCTTT. It codes for CSVDSGTPNTEAFF.

In this sample, this clonotype turned up many times. V is TRBV7-6 and J is TRBJ1-2; D unclear. The CDR3 sequence is 12 residues long. Germline V gives CDR1 SGHVS, CDR2 FNYEAQ. The ends were cut back, 5 bases at V and 8 bases at J, with 12 bases in the middle. CDR3 nucleotide sequence: TGTGCCAGCAGCCCGGTGGGGAAGGGCTACACCTTC. It yields the protein CASSPVGKGYTF.

V and J are TRBV7-2 and TRBJ2-5; D is possibly TRBD2 (6 bases). Germline V lookup: CDR1 SGHTA, CDR2 FQGNSA. V lost 4 bases to trimming and J lost 5 bases, with 14 bases between them. The CDR3 spans 14 residues. The CDR3 loop is CASSSVAGYETQYF. CDR3 DNA: TGTGCCAGCAGCTCAGTCGCGGGATATGAGACCCAGTACTTC.

This sequence joins TRBV10-2 and TRBJ2-1; TRBD2 is a possible D gene (7 bases). This CDR3 has 12 residues. The germline V and J ends were trimmed by 7 bases and 10 bases, with 14 bases remaining between them. Germline lookup yields CDR1 WSHSY and CDR2 SAAADI. The CDR3 sequence: CASMGRGGEQFF. CDR3 DNA: TGCGCCAGCATGGGCCGCGGGGGCGAGCAGTTCTTC.

The chain links TRBV12-3 or TRBV12-4 to TRBJ1-5, with D hard to call. CDR3 length: 14 amino acids. Trimming pared 2 bases from V and 4 bases from J, leaving 9 bases between. The CDR3 nucleotides read TGTGCCAGCAGTTTAATGCCGGCTAATCAGCCCCAGCATTTT. It is translated as CASSLMPANQPQHF.

Only a few counts were recorded for this clonotype. The V gene is TRBV14, the J gene TRBJ1-6; 8 nucleotides line up with TRBD1. CDR3 length: 16 amino acids. Per germline, CDR1 SGHDN and CDR2 FVKESK. With V trimmed by 1 base and J by 7 bases, 6 bases remained unmatched. CDR3 region: CASSQAWSGGNSPLHF. CDR3 sequence (DNA): TGTGCCAGCAGCCAAGCCTGGTCAGGGGGCAATTCACCCCTCCACTTT.

This clonotype was observed a handful of times. This sequence joins TRBV6-5 and TRBJ1-5, with 7 bases that match TRBD1. V dropped 6 bases and J dropped 8; count of bases not matched to a gene: 10. CDR3 length: 14 amino acids. CDR1 is MNHEY and CDR2 is SVGAGI in the germline V gene. This chain's CDR3 is CASRDRVAGEPQHF. The CDR3, as DNA: TGTGCCAGCAGAGACAGGGTAGCTGGTGAGCCCCAGCATTTT.

This clonotype was seen just once. The rearrangement uses TRBV10-3 and TRBJ2-7; the match to TRBD1 covers 7 bases. The germline V gene encodes CDR1 ENHRY and CDR2 SYGVKD. The CDR3 is 14 residues long. J gave up 2 bases and V 10 bases, and 11 bases lay outside the gene matches. The CDR3 DNA follows: TGTGCCAGCAGCTCCCCCACAGGGGCCTACGAGCAGTACTTC. This gives the protein CASSSPTGAYEQYF.